The 2 T cell receptor beta chains in this list originate from one sample, sequenced in a study of T-cell memory formation after mild COVID-19. From the 5' RACE reads, TCRdb called clonotypes with MiXCR, one entry per CDR3 protein. The data contain about 290,000 distinct CDR3 sequences, 15% to 20% of them seen just once; the ten biggest clones take up 22%. The specimen sequenced was PBMCs or a T cell subset sorted from them (not recorded which). These receptors all stem from a man between 18 and 29 years old who had mild COVID-19 (a few samples of this study predate the infection). Cell type and time point are not known.

The chain has TRBV7-2 and TRBJ2-1; possible D gene TRBD2, 5 bases. Looked up from germline, CDR1 is SGHTA and CDR2 is FQGNSA. Trimming stripped 1 base from V and 12 bases from J, with 7 bases between. The CDR3 sequence is 11 residues long. The CDR3: CASSLGAGQFF. CDR3 bases: TGTGCCAGCAGCTTAGGGGCGGGGCAGTTCTTC.

This clonotype was recorded a few times. V usage is TRBV7-2 and J usage is TRBJ2-3; TRBD2 matches at 8 bases. The V and J ends lost 5 bases and 0 bases, in that order; junction bases with no gene match: 10. CDR3 length: 17 residues. Germline V gives CDR1 SGHTA, CDR2 FQGNSA. CDR3: CASSTPTSGASTDTQYF. As DNA, the CDR3 is TGTGCCAGCAGCACCCCCACTAGCGGAGCTAGCACAGATACGCAGTATTTT.